This entry concerns a single T cell receptor beta chain. Its antigen is unidentified. TCR alpha and TCR beta cDNA libraries carrying sample barcodes and UMIs came from 5'RACE with constant-segment primers. TCRdb fed the 5' RACE reads into MiXCR, producing one record per CDR3 protein. The sample shows some 100,000 distinct CDR3 sequences, approximately 10% of them seen only once. The record originates from a study of T-cell memory formation after mild COVID-19. Study conclusions and caveats: Contracting clones, day 15 to 85, had balanced CD4/CD8, and later expanders favored CD4+.

Looked up from germline, CDR1 is LGHNA and CDR2 is YSLEER. V was cut by 0 bases and J by 6 bases, with 21 bases left in between. The CDR3 is 18 residues long. Sequencing was performed on PBMCs or a T cell subset sorted from them (not recorded which). The TCR originated in a man younger than 30 who had mild COVID-19 (a few samples of this study predate the infection). Cell type and time point are not known. The chain recombines TRBV4-3 with TRBJ2-1; D possibly matches TRBD1 or TRBD2 (5 bases each). For the CDR3, the DNA is TGCGCCAGCAGCCAAGAAACCCCGGGGACGTGGTCGGGCAATGAGCAGTTCTTC. Its protein product is CASSQETPGTWSGNEQFF.